These T cell receptor beta chains were read from a single sample in a study of identical twins. Each CDR3 protein is one row after TCRdb ran MiXCR on the 5' RACE reads. Here the sample spans around 280,000 distinct CDR3 sequences, under 9.5% being singletons. This sample also belongs to another study, concerning yellow fever vaccine responses in identical twins.

The sample comprised memory (CD45RO+) T cells sorted from blood. The receptors derive from a woman in her late teens or twenties in good health. Each CDR3 is given with its conserved first and last residue. D genes are given only for firm matches. Expanded clones are given a class, and other clones once, few, many or no size at all.

V gene: TRBV6-1
J gene: TRBJ1-1
clone size: few
D gene: NA
CDR3 DNA: TGTGCCAGCATGGAGGACGGAACCACTGAAGCTTTCTTT
CDR3 protein: CASMEDGTTEAFF

V gene: TRBV5-1
J gene: TRBJ2-1
clone size: many
D gene: NA
CDR3 DNA: TGCGCCAGCAGAATTGACCACAACAATGAGCAGTTCTTC
CDR3 protein: CASRIDHNNEQFF

V gene: TRBV24-1
J gene: TRBJ2-1
clone size: many
D gene: NA
CDR3 DNA: TGTGCCACCAGTGATTTAGGCGGAGAGCAGTTCTTC
CDR3 protein: CATSDLGGEQFF

V gene: TRBV3-1
J gene: TRBJ2-6
clone size: NA
D gene: NA
CDR3 DNA: TGTGCCAGCAGCCAAAGGGACGGGGCCAACGTCCTGACTTTC
CDR3 protein: CASSQRDGANVLTF

V gene: TRBV12-3/TRBV12-4
J gene: TRBJ1-6
clone size: NA
D gene: NA
CDR3 DNA: TGTGCCAGCAGTTTACTTTCTGTGGGAAATTCACCCCTCCACTTT
CDR3 protein: CASSLLSVGNSPLHF

V gene: TRBV12-3/TRBV12-4
J gene: TRBJ1-5
clone size: NA
D gene: NA
CDR3 DNA: TGTGCCAGCAGTTCGAGCCCCCATGGTGATCAGCCCCAGCATTTT
CDR3 protein: CASSSSPHGDQPQHF

V gene: TRBV3-1
J gene: TRBJ2-1
clone size: many
D gene: NA
CDR3 DNA: TGTGCCAGCAGCCAATACTCTCGTACTAGGAATTCAATGAGTGAGTTCTTC
CDR3 protein: CASSQYSRTRNSMSEFF

V gene: TRBV12-3/TRBV12-4
J gene: TRBJ2-3
clone size: many
D gene: NA
CDR3 DNA: TGTGCCAGCAGTCCCCCCGGCGACCCAAGCACAGATACGCAGTATTTT
CDR3 protein: CASSPPGDPSTDTQYF

V gene: TRBV15
J gene: TRBJ2-3
clone size: NA
D gene: NA
CDR3 DNA: TGTGCCACCTCGCGCGCTAGCGCAGATACGCAGTATTTT
CDR3 protein: CATSRASADTQYF

V gene: TRBV28
J gene: TRBJ2-1
clone size: NA
D gene: NA
CDR3 DNA: TGTGCCAGCAGTCCACCCATGGGCAGGGGAAATGAGCAGTTCTTC
CDR3 protein: CASSPPMGRGNEQFF

V gene: TRBV12-3/TRBV12-4
J gene: TRBJ2-1
clone size: few
D gene: NA
CDR3 DNA: TGTGCCAGCAGTTTGGGCCCGGCCAGCTCCTACAATGAGCAGTTCTTC
CDR3 protein: CASSLGPASSYNEQFF

V gene: TRBV19
J gene: TRBJ2-1
clone size: many
D gene: TRBD2
CDR3 DNA: TGTGCCAGTAGTATGGTTAGCGGGAGGGTTAATGAGCAGTTCTTC
CDR3 protein: CASSMVSGRVNEQFF

V gene: TRBV20-1
J gene: TRBJ2-3
clone size: NA
D gene: TRBD2
CDR3 DNA: TGCAGTGCTAGAGATCGGGCTAGCGGGAGGGGTGCGGATACGCAGTATTTT
CDR3 protein: CSARDRASGRGADTQYF

V gene: TRBV20-1
J gene: TRBJ1-4
clone size: many
D gene: TRBD1
CDR3 DNA: TGCAGTGCTAGAGACCGAGACGGACAGGGAGATGAAAAACTGTTTTTT
CDR3 protein: CSARDRDGQGDEKLFF

V gene: TRBV4-2
J gene: TRBJ2-1
clone size: NA
D gene: NA
CDR3 DNA: TGTGCCAGCAGCCAAGATACACGGTCTCTCTACAATGAGCAGTTCTTC
CDR3 protein: CASSQDTRSLYNEQFF

V gene: TRBV20-1
J gene: TRBJ2-7
clone size: NA
D gene: NA
CDR3 DNA: TGCAGTGCCCAGACAGTTTACGAGCAGTACTTC
CDR3 protein: CSAQTVYEQYF

V gene: TRBV5-6
J gene: TRBJ2-1
clone size: NA
D gene: NA
CDR3 DNA: TGTGCCAGCAGCATACTAGCCCCAGACGACAATGAGCAGTTCTTC
CDR3 protein: CASSILAPDDNEQFF

V gene: TRBV5-1
J gene: TRBJ2-5
clone size: few
D gene: TRBD1
CDR3 DNA: TGCGCCAGCAGGGGACAGGGGACCCAAGAGACCCAGTACTTC
CDR3 protein: CASRGQGTQETQYF

V gene: TRBV10-1
J gene: TRBJ2-5
clone size: few
D gene: TRBD2
CDR3 DNA: TGCGCCAGCAGGGGACTAGCAACTCAACTTTCCAACCAAGAGACCCAGTACTTC
CDR3 protein: CASRGLATQLSNQETQYF

V gene: TRBV5-1
J gene: TRBJ2-1
clone size: NA
D gene: TRBD2
CDR3 DNA: TGCGCCAGCAGCTTGGTGGCGGGAGGTACCTACAATGAGCAGTTCTTC
CDR3 protein: CASSLVAGGTYNEQFF